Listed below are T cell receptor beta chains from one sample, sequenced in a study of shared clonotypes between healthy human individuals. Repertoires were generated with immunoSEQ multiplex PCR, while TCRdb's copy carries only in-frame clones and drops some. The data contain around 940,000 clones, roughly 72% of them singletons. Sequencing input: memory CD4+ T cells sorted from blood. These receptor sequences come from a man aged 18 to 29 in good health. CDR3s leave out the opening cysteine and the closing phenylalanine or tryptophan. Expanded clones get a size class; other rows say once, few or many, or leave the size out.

ASSSNRATGELF TRBJ2-2 - TRBV11-3
AWSVNEAGNVF TRBJ1-1 few TRBV30
ASSRGSTTFTGELF TRBJ2-2 - TRBV11-2
ASRRDTTYEQY TRBJ2-7 - TRBV7-2
ATSRDLGQGGYT TRBJ1-2 once TRBV15
SVVDRAGQPQH TRBJ1-5 - TRBV29-1
ASSSSSGAVRYGYT TRBJ1-2 - TRBV5-4
ASSLQGNSYNSPLH TRBJ1-6 few TRBV5-6
ASKQTGEAVNTIY TRBJ1-3 - TRBV5-1
SATGNEKLF TRBJ1-4 once TRBV20-1
ASKGRTDTQY TRBJ2-3 - TRBV6-6
ASSSEGQLNQPQH TRBJ1-5 once TRBV7-2
ASSPGVHGYT TRBJ1-2 few TRBV19
ASSVVGHQRPGELF TRBJ2-2 - TRBV9
ASSLSRSGTQY TRBJ2-5 - TRBV7-7
ASSLSGSSYEQY TRBJ2-7 - TRBV5-4
ASRMAALNTGELF TRBJ2-2 - TRBV6-1
ASSLAGGSNQPQH TRBJ1-5 - TRBV5-1
ASSPPGTTQETQY TRBJ2-5 - TRBV18
ASSLRGQVNTEAF TRBJ1-1 once TRBV7-2
ASSVEETNYGYT TRBJ1-2 - TRBV9
ASSQQLGQGAFLTGELF TRBJ2-2 - TRBV4-1
ASSPHLGKSNEQF TRBJ2-1 once TRBV5-6
ASSLVAGPRGQPQH TRBJ1-5 - TRBV11-2
ASSPWASRETQY TRBJ2-5 - TRBV18
ASSKGRNYGYT TRBJ1-2 - TRBV19
ASKGRMGDMNTEAF TRBJ1-1 - TRBV18
ASSEPRDTDTQY TRBJ2-3 - TRBV7-2
AWSVRGGTDTQY TRBJ2-3 few TRBV30
ASSPDTNYGYT TRBJ1-2 once TRBV9
ATGQGYNSPLH TRBJ1-6 few TRBV27
ASSFDRAYYGYT TRBJ1-2 - TRBV18
ASSFQPPEQF TRBJ2-1 - TRBV11-2
AWSRDRPRGYT TRBJ1-2 many TRBV30
ASRIGGVGEKLF TRBJ1-4 once TRBV28
ASSRGAETQY TRBJ2-5 - TRBV6-6
ASSLNSNQPQH TRBJ1-5 - TRBV5-8
ASSLAAGLTGELF TRBJ2-2 - TRBV5-1
ASSATSGYEQF TRBJ2-1 - TRBV5-1
ASMDRRATGELF TRBJ2-2 - TRBV12-5
ASSPTGNYGYT TRBJ1-2 many TRBV10-2
ASSPPQWRGYGYT TRBJ1-2 few TRBV18
AWSGDRTNYGYT TRBJ1-2 once TRBV30
ASSPSLQGGYGYT TRBJ1-2 - TRBV5-4
ASYNRARGNTEAF TRBJ1-1 - TRBV28
ASGLAGLYEQY TRBJ2-7 once TRBV2
ASSFGQGGSYGYT TRBJ1-2 - TRBV5-1
ASSIKDRGGIQY TRBJ2-4 many TRBV5-6
ASSMGQGNEKLF TRBJ1-4 few TRBV19
ASSPGHNTGELF TRBJ2-2 - TRBV18
ASKGSYGYT TRBJ1-2 - TRBV7-9
ASGTGRTYNEQF TRBJ2-1 - TRBV27